The rows below give T cell receptor beta chains drawn from one sample of a study of cytomegalovirus exposure and HLA in healthy donors. Sequenced by immunoSEQ multiplex PCR; TCRdb stores in-frame clones only, minus some. The top ten clones hold 2.5% to 3% of a sample with 100,000 to 150,000 clones, roughly 82% of them seen once. The sample taken for sequencing was PBMCs. The receptors were sampled from a woman in her late teens or twenties in good health and CMV-seropositive. Each CDR3 is given with its conserved first and last residue. Fields, in order: D gene, clone size, J gene, V gene, CDR3 protein, CDR3 DNA. The D gene is left open where the match is weak. Rows give clone size only sometimes, using once, few, many, or a class for an expanded clone.

TRBD1 NA TRBJ2-1 TRBV7-2 CASSSTGAYNEQFF TGTGCCAGCAGCTCGACAGGGGCATACAATGAGCAGTTCTTC
TRBD1 NA TRBJ2-1 TRBV28 CASSQRTGSWFF TGTGCCAGCAGTCAGCGGACAGGGTCTTGGTTCTTC
TRBD1 NA TRBJ2-2 TRBV10-3 CASQGARTGELFF TGTGCCAGCCAGGGGGCTCGAACCGGGGAGCTGTTTTTT
NA NA TRBJ1-5 TRBV5-6 CASSSARLFSNQPQHF TGTGCCAGCAGCTCGGCCAGGCTGTTTAGCAATCAGCCCCAGCATTTT
TRBD1 NA TRBJ2-5 TRBV7-9 CASSLGASGGGETQYF TGTGCCAGCAGCTTAGGAGCGTCAGGGGGCGGGGAGACCCAGTACTTC
NA once TRBJ2-4 TRBV4-1 CASSQGIQGYIQYF TGCGCCAGCAGCCAAGGCATACAGGGTTACATTCAGTACTTC
NA NA TRBJ2-3 TRBV23-1 CASSQSGGTGSLAERSDTQYF TGCGCCAGCAGTCAATCCGGCGGGACAGGGTCACTAGCGGAGAGGTCGGATACGCAGTATTTT
TRBD2 NA TRBJ2-5 TRBV11-2 CASSLDIAGETQYF TGTGCCAGCAGCTTAGATATAGCGGGGGAGACCCAGTACTTC
TRBD2 NA TRBJ2-1 TRBV4-1 CASSQDGAGVEQFF TGCGCCAGCAGCCAAGATGGGGCGGGGGTTGAGCAGTTCTTC
NA once TRBJ2-7 TRBV25-1 CASSEYWIEDEQYF TGTGCCAGCAGTGAATATTGGATAGAGGACGAGCAGTACTTC
TRBD2 NA TRBJ2-5 TRBV5-1 CASSLAPGLETETQYF TGCGCCAGCAGCTTGGCGCCGGGACTAGAGACTGAGACCCAGTACTTC
NA NA TRBJ2-5 TRBV27 CASSLLGGQEVETQYF TGTGCCAGCAGTTTACTAGGAGGGCAAGAGGTGGAGACCCAGTACTTC
NA NA TRBJ2-1 TRBV5-1 CASSFRGIANNEQFF TGCGCCAGCAGCTTCAGGGGAATCGCTAACAATGAGCAGTTCTTC
NA few TRBJ2-2 TRBV2 CASTLGLSNTGELFF TGTGCCAGCACTCTGGGACTCAGTAACACCGGGGAGCTGTTTTTT
TRBD1 NA TRBJ2-7 TRBV6-1 CASSSAGTAAEEQYF TGTGCCAGCAGTTCCGCCGGGACAGCGGCGGAGGAGCAGTACTTC
NA NA TRBJ2-1 TRBV25-1 CASSDGVRNEQFF TGTGCCAGCAGTGACGGGGTACGCAATGAGCAGTTCTTC
TRBD1 NA TRBJ2-7 TRBV7-9 CSSSFSGQGKGSYEQYF TGTTCCAGCAGCTTCTCGGGACAGGGGAAAGGTTCCTACGAGCAGTACTTC
NA NA TRBJ2-5 TRBV7-9 CASSKQTGQETQYF TGTGCCAGCAGCAAGCAGACAGGCCAAGAGACCCAGTACTTC
NA NA TRBJ2-1 TRBV27 CASSLSIGVNEQFF TGTGCCAGCAGTTTATCAATAGGGGTCAATGAGCAGTTCTTC
NA few TRBJ2-3 TRBV11-2 CASSLAGAADTQYF TGTGCCAGCAGCTTAGCAGGGGCGGCAGATACGCAGTATTTT
NA NA TRBJ1-1 TRBV6-1 CASKSSSAVNTEAFF TGTGCCAGCAAATCCTCATCCGCGGTAAACACTGAAGCTTTCTTT
NA once TRBJ1-6 TRBV6-1 CASSEVHRAYNSPLHF TGTGCCAGCAGTGAAGTTCACAGGGCGTATAATTCACCCCTCCACTTT
NA few TRBJ2-1 TRBV29-1 CSVDPWLGANNEQFF TGCAGCGTTGACCCGTGGTTGGGGGCCAACAATGAGCAGTTCTTC
NA NA TRBJ2-3 TRBV7-9 CASSSSRGITDTQYF TGTGCCAGCAGCTCCTCAAGGGGGATCACAGATACGCAGTATTTT
TRBD2 NA TRBJ2-5 TRBV14 CASSPRGVAGTEETQYF TGTGCCAGCAGCCCTCGAGGGGTAGCGGGGACCGAAGAGACCCAGTACTTC
NA few TRBJ1-2 TRBV28 CASSQPGVNYGYTF TGTGCCAGCAGTCAGCCCGGGGTTAACTATGGCTACACCTTC
NA NA TRBJ1-6 TRBV27 CASSSPGSSPLHF TGTGCCAGCAGTTCCCCTGGGAGTTCACCCCTCCACTTT
NA NA TRBJ1-2 TRBV5-4 CASSLDTEGPGYTF TGTGCCAGCAGCTTGGATACGGAGGGTCCGGGCTACACCTTC